The rows below give T cell receptor beta chains drawn from one sample of a study of T-cell memory formation after mild COVID-19. TCRdb called the 5' RACE reads again in MiXCR, with one record for every CDR3 protein. The sample comprises over 150,000 distinct CDR3 sequences, about 18% of which are singletons, and roughly 4% rests with the top ten. Specimen: PBMCs or a T cell subset sorted from them (not recorded which). These receptors all come from a young man who had mild COVID-19 (a few samples of this study predate the infection). Cell type and time point are not known. Both conserved end residues are trimmed from each CDR3. The order of the fields is V gene, J gene, CDR3 protein.

>TRBV11-2|TRBJ1-6
ASSRVRGNSPLH
>TRBV2|TRBJ2-7
ASSEPPKGQY
>TRBV12-3/TRBV12-4|TRBJ1-2
ASSYSGTGGSGGYT
>TRBV19|TRBJ1-5
ASSIEGRQPQH
>TRBV2|TRBJ1-1
ASTSGTGVTEAF
>TRBV11-3|TRBJ2-1
ASSLEQGGSSSYNEQF
>TRBV5-1|TRBJ2-1
ASSSGTFSSYNEQF
>TRBV7-9|TRBJ1-1
ASSRNGNTEAF
>TRBV6-5|TRBJ1-1
ASSYFGFKGTEAF
>TRBV4-3|TRBJ2-3
ASSLDSQADTQY
>TRBV5-8|TRBJ1-5
ASSPTGDWDQPQH
>TRBV10-2|TRBJ1-2
ASRDTRRGGYT
>TRBV20-1|TRBJ2-4
SARQNLLNIQY
>TRBV7-2|TRBJ1-4
ASTPSGGFGEKLF
>TRBV11-2|TRBJ1-2
ASSRLGQGAGDYT
>TRBV7-3|TRBJ2-3
ASSGTSGGTLDTQY
>TRBV7-2|TRBJ2-3
ASSLEGASTQY
>TRBV6-8|TRBJ1-2
ASSSDRHYGYT
>TRBV20-1|TRBJ2-7
SAATLGRGSYEQY
>TRBV5-1|TRBJ1-1
ASSVGGGGTEAF
>TRBV24-1|TRBJ2-2
ATSDLQGRPEAGELF
>TRBV7-2|TRBJ1-1
ASSTLKPWAF